This T cell receptor beta chain was observed in a study of T cell responses to AZD1222 COVID-19 vaccine. Here immunoSEQ multiplex PCR was the method, and the copy in TCRdb shows in-frame clones only, minus some. This repertoire shows approximately 170,000 clones, almost 90% found once; its top ten account for roughly 12%. Study-wide results and caveats: Donors were largely white British and mainly female; clonal diversity was possibly underestimated. Mapped onto spike, vaccine-associated CD4 TCRs spanned it and were dominant at 160-218 and 743-854. Once two AZD1222 doses were given, Spike-specific TCR breadth and depth went up. Nearly half of spike-specific TCRs reportedly go after variant regions that carry no mutations.

CDR3 length equals 15 residues. The V gene's germline CDR1 is MGHRA and CDR2 YSYEKL. V gave up 0 bases and J gave up 8 bases; unmatched junction bases: 5. On this clone: Its antigen is unidentified.

Sample: peripheral blood, taken 28 days after the second AZD1222 dose. This chain joins TRBV4-1 and TRBJ2-4; 9 bases match TRBD1. This clonotype was sampled from an adult who received the AZD1222 COVID-19 vaccine. DNA of the CDR3: TGCGCCAGCAGCCAAGAAGGGACAGGGAACGACATTCAGTACTTC. Its translation is CASSQEGTGNDIQYF.